Below are 17 T cell receptor beta chains sequenced from a single sample in a study of spatial heterogeneity in lung cancer. MiXCR, run by TCRdb on the 5' RACE reads, gives a single entry per CDR3 protein. The sample has around 12,000 distinct CDR3 sequences, 4% to 6% seen once; the top ten hold about 34%. Time point noted: sample taken at primary tumor resection. For these receptors, no antigen is known. General study findings and limits: Mutation counts in tumors were tracked by counts of expanded intratumoral alpha and beta TCRs.

The source was lung tumor tissue, collected at surgery. Source of these receptors: a male donor with early-stage non-small cell lung cancer.

This clonotype was found many times. The chain uses TRBV4-1 and TRBJ2-6, with D tentatively TRBD1 or TRBD2 (6 bases each). This CDR3 region has 17 residues. Germline V gene lookup returns CDR1 MGHRA and CDR2 YSYEKL. V lost 3 bases and J lost 4, with 16 bases in between. In DNA form, the CDR3 reads TGCGCCAGCAGCCACCTAGAACGGGGGCCCGGGGCCAACGTCCTGACTTTC. Its protein is CASSHLERGPGANVLTF.

This clonotype was seen many times. The gene calls are TRBV25-1 and TRBJ2-1; D is unclear. The V end was cut by 4 bases, the J end by 3 bases, with 7 bases between. Germline V gene data show CDR1 as MGHDK and CDR2 as SYGVNS. CDR3 length: 13 residues. Here the CDR3 DNA reads TGTGCCAGCAGTGTTTGGGGCTACAATGAGCAGTTCTTC. It specifies CASSVWGYNEQFF.

This clonotype showed up many times. This chain connects TRBV18 to TRBJ2-1; tentative D call: TRBD2 (6 bases). CDR3 length: 17 amino acids. Germline CDR1 KGHSH, CDR2 LQKENI. V lost 0 bases, J lost 0 bases, and 12 bases lay in between. CDR3 region: CASSPPYGLPSYNEQFF. The CDR3 coding sequence is TGTGCCAGCTCACCACCGTATGGACTACCCTCCTACAATGAGCAGTTCTTC.

This clonotype came up many times. This rearrangement joins TRBV4-3 to TRBJ2-1; no clear D gene. The germline V gene encodes CDR1 LGHNA and CDR2 YSLEER. The ends were cut back, 3 bases at V and 3 bases at J, with 0 bases in the middle. The CDR3 covers 11 residues. CDR3 residues: CASSHYNEQFF. CDR3 sequence (DNA): TGCGCCAGCAGCCACTACAATGAGCAGTTCTTC.

This clonotype came up many times. The J gene is TRBJ2-7, the V gene TRBV5-1; D gene ambiguous. CDR1 and CDR2 from the germline V gene are SGHRS and YFSETQ. CDR3 size: 14 residues. Trimming took 0 bases from V and 0 from J, leaving 7 bases between them. The CDR3 coding sequence is TGCGCCAGCAGCTTGGACTGGAGCTCCTACGAGCAGTACGTC. Its protein product is CASSLDWSSYEQYV.

This clonotype has ten or more counts. This chain uses TRBV5-6 with TRBJ2-2; no reliable D call. Trimming removed 2 bases from V and 5 bases from J, with 10 bases in between. Germline values: CDR1 SGHDT, CDR2 YYEEEE. CDR3 length: 14 residues. The CDR3: CASSFPDGTGELFF. DNA of the CDR3: TGTGCCAGCAGCTTCCCGGACGGGACCGGGGAGCTGTTTTTT.

This clonotype was recorded many times. The chain carries TRBV4-1 and TRBJ1-5; tentatively, D is TRBD1 (5 bases). Germline V gene data show CDR1 as MGHRA and CDR2 as YSYEKL. Deletions cut 0 bases from V and 7 bases from J, with 10 bases between. The CDR3 runs 14 residues. The CDR3 bases are TGCGCCAGCAGCCAAGAGTGGGACGGCCAGCCCCAGCATTTT. This translates into CASSQEWDGQPQHF.

The table lists this clonotype with many counts. CDR3 protein: CASSLSGGGYERYNEQFF. DNA for the CDR3: TGTGCCAGCAGCCTTAGCGGCGGGGGGTATGAACGTTACAATGAGCAGTTCTTC. The chain is built from TRBV7-2 and TRBJ2-1; 8 bases match TRBD2. From germline, CDR1 is SGHTA and CDR2 FQGNSA. The CDR3 sequence is 18 residues long. With 5 bases clipped from V and 4 bases from J, the junction kept 16 bases outside the gene matches.

At least ten counts were recorded for this clonotype. The chain combines TRBV7-2 with TRBJ1-2, with a weak D call TRBD1 (5 bases). The CDR3 contains 15 residues. CDR1 and CDR2 (germline): SGHTA, FQGNSA. Trimming removed 6 bases from V and 4 bases from J, with 18 bases in between. CDR3 sequence: CASSQNPPGVYGYTF. Here the CDR3 DNA reads TGTGCCAGCAGTCAAAACCCGCCGGGGGTCTATGGCTACACCTTC.

This clonotype was observed at least ten times. The J gene is TRBJ2-7, the V gene TRBV20-1, with 11 bases identical to TRBD2. V gave up 4 bases and J gave up 2 bases; unmatched junction bases: 7. The CDR3 consists of 15 residues. Germline V gene sequence: CDR1 DFQATT, CDR2 SNEGSKA (reference sequence). For the CDR3, the DNA is TGCAGTGCTACTCTACTAGCGGGGGACCCCTACGAGCAGTACTTC. Its protein is CSATLLAGDPYEQYF.

The chain has TRBV7-2 and TRBJ2-7; D gene ambiguous. The CDR3 spans 12 residues. Trimming cost V 5 bases and J 0 bases, with 5 bases left between them. The germline V gene encodes CDR1 SGHTA and CDR2 FQGNSA. Here the CDR3 reads CASSPSSYEQYV. In DNA form, the CDR3 reads TGTGCCAGCAGCCCCAGCTCCTACGAGCAGTACGTC.

This rearrangement joins TRBV9 to TRBJ2-1; 8 nucleotides agree with TRBD2. Germline V gene lookup returns CDR1 SGDLS and CDR2 YYNGEE. The junction had 7 bases not matched to a gene; V was cut back by 4 bases and J by 4 bases. This CDR3 contains 15 residues. CDR3 region: CASSSSAGAYNEQFF. The CDR3, as DNA: TGTGCCAGCAGCTCATCAGCGGGAGCTTACAATGAGCAGTTCTTC. Supplemented by reference TRBV9 and TRBJ2-1, the full variable domain reads DSGVTQTPKHLITATGQRVTLRCSPRSGDLSVYWYQQSLDQGLQFLIQYYNGEERAKGNILERFSAQQFPDLHSELNLSSLELGDSALYFCASSSSAGAYNEQFFGPGTRLTVL.

This clonotype has at least ten counts. The chain couples TRBV7-2 to TRBJ1-1; no clear D. The V gene lost 5 bases and the J gene lost 6 bases, with 13 bases spanning the gap. This CDR3 is 13 amino acids long. Germline V gene data show CDR1 as SGHTA and CDR2 as FQGNSA. Written as DNA, the CDR3 is TGTGCCAGCAGCGCAGTGAACTGGTCTGAAGCTTTCTTT. This sequence encodes CASSAVNWSEAFF.

This clonotype came up many times. The rearrangement uses TRBV7-2 and TRBJ2-2; TRBD2 might be the D (6 bases). The germline V gene encodes CDR1 SGHTA and CDR2 FQGNSA. This CDR3 has 16 amino acids. Trimming removed 4 bases at V and 1 base at J, with 13 bases between. The CDR3 nucleotides are TGTGCCAGCAGCTCGAATGGGGGAGGGAACACCGGGGAGCTGTTTTTT. It encodes CASSSNGGGNTGELFF.

This clonotype came up many times. The CDR3: CSAIYSGGESTDTQYF. The CDR3 coding sequence is TGCAGTGCTATATATAGCGGGGGGGAAAGCACAGATACGCAGTATTTT. The chain has TRBV20-1 and TRBJ2-3; 11 bases fit TRBD2. From germline, CDR1 is DFQATT and CDR2 SNEGSKA (reference sequence). The V and J ends lost 4 bases and 0 bases, in that order; junction bases with no gene match: 6. The CDR3 is 16 amino acids.

Ten or more counts support this clonotype. The chain uses TRBV20-1 and TRBJ1-1; D is undetermined. This CDR3 is 14 amino acids long. V lost 4 bases, J lost 1 base, and 13 bases lay in between. Germline CDR1 and CDR2: DFQATT and SNEGSKA (reference sequence). CDR3 protein: CSAMTQSGNTEAFF. CDR3 nucleotides: TGCAGTGCTATGACTCAGTCTGGGAACACTGAAGCTTTCTTT.

Many counts were recorded for this clonotype. The chain couples TRBV12-3 or TRBV12-4 to TRBJ1-2; D may be TRBD1 (5 bases). There are 13 residues in the CDR3. Trimming removed 5 bases at V and 4 bases at J, with 11 bases between. CDR3 sequence reads: CASSQDSSYGYTF. In DNA form, the CDR3 reads TGTGCCAGCAGTCAAGACAGCTCCTATGGCTACACCTTC.